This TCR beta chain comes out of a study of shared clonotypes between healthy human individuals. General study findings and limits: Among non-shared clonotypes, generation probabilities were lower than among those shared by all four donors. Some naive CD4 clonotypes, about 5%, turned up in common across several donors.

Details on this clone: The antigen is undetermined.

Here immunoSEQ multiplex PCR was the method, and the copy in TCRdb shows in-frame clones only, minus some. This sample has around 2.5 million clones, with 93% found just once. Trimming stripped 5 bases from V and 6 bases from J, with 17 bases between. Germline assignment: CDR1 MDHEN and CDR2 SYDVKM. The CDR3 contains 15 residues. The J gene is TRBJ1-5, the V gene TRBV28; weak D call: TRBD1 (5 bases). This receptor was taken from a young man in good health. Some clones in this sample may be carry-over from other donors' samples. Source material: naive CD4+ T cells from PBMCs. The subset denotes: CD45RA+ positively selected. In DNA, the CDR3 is TGTGCCAGCAGTCCCGCCGGGCAGGGCGGTCAGCCCCAGCATTTT. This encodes CASSPAGQGGQPQHF.